Sequencing of this T cell receptor beta chain was carried out in a study of early T cells in non-severe SARS-CoV-2 infection. Overall study: Investigators sequenced bulk RNA drawn from unsorted whole blood, and chains remained unpaired.

TCRdb independently ran MiXCR on the 5' RACE reads; one entry per CDR3 protein. Among tens of thousands of distinct CDR3 sequences listed, 10% to 15% were seen once. Per germline, CDR1 MNHEY and CDR2 SMNVEV (reference sequence). V lost 6 bases and J lost 0, with 12 bases in between. The CDR3 spans 14 residues. The receptor's source is an adult who was a healthcare worker with PCR-confirmed SARS-CoV-2 infection or an uninfected control (not recorded which). This chain links TRBV27 with TRBJ2-7; weak D call: TRBD2 (5 bases). The source material was whole blood. The CDR3 is CASRPGLNSYEQYF. CDR3 coding DNA: TGTGCCAGCAGGCCTGGACTGAACTCCTACGAGCAGTACTTC.